The 30 T cell receptor beta chains below all came from one sample that was sequenced in a study of blood T cells in healthy people across ages. The second PCR ran 7 to 11 cycles with a sample-barcoded 5' primer and J-beta primers. MiXCR was run by TCRdb on the 5' RACE reads, yielding one entry per CDR3 protein. Of about 780,000 distinct CDR3 sequences in the sample, about 59% are singletons; the top ten hold roughly 25%. Material for sequencing was blood. The receptors derive from a man younger than 45 in good health.

The chain combines TRBV7-2 with TRBJ2-1; possible D gene TRBD2, 5 bases. The CDR3 has 15 amino acids. Looked up from germline, CDR1 is SGHTA and CDR2 is FQGNSA. Deletions cut 2 bases from V and 15 bases from J, with 23 bases between. CDR3 region: CASSLYRSAVNDGFF. DNA for the CDR3: TGTGCCAGCAGCTTATATCGTAGCGCCGTAAATGATGGGTTCTTC.

This chain joins TRBV6-5 and TRBJ2-7, with 8 nucleotides matching TRBD1. Germline CDR1 is MNHEY and CDR2 is SVGAGI. CDR3 size: 14 residues. The V gene end was trimmed by 7 bases and the J gene end by 1 base; junction bases not matched to a gene: 6. DNA for the CDR3: TGTGCCAGCAAAGGGCAGGGGGCGTCCTACGAGCAGTACTTC. Translated: CASKGQGASYEQYF.

V and J are TRBV25-1 and TRBJ1-6, with a tentative D call TRBD1 (5 bases). With 1 base removed from V and 15 bases from J, the gap between germline ends came to 13 bases. Per the germline V gene, CDR1 is MGHDK and CDR2 is SYGVNS. CDR3 length: 13 amino acids. The CDR3 DNA follows: TGTGCCAGCAGTGAATGGGACGATTTTCTCCTCCACTTT. It yields the protein CASSEWDDFLLHF.

J is TRBJ1-4 and V is TRBV10-3, with 9 nucleotides matching TRBD1. The CDR3 sequence is 16 residues long. J was trimmed by 2 bases and V by 2 bases; bases with no gene match: 3. CDR1 is ENHRY, CDR2 SYGVKD, per germline. The CDR3 DNA is TGTGCCATCAGTGAGCAGGGACAGGGCACTAATGAAAAACTGTTTTTT. This codes for CAISEQGQGTNEKLFF.

J is TRBJ2-3 and V is TRBV20-1; D unclear. Germline CDR1 is DFQATT and CDR2 is SNEGSKA (reference sequence). Trimming pared 6 bases from V and 6 bases from J, leaving 19 bases between. The CDR3 covers 14 residues. CDR3 in amino acids: CSALNPLTVDTQYF. CDR3 DNA sequence: TGCAGTGCCCTCAACCCCTTAACTGTTGATACGCAGTATTTT.

The gene calls are TRBV4-1 and TRBJ1-2; no firm D call. With 0 bases removed from V and 4 bases from J, the gap between germline ends came to 12 bases. CDR1 is MGHRA and CDR2 is YSYEKL in the germline V gene. The CDR3 length is 15 residues. The CDR3 nucleotides read TGCGCCAGCAGCCAAGAATTGGACGTTTTCTATGGCTACACCTTC. It yields the protein CASSQELDVFYGYTF.

V and J are TRBV15 and TRBJ2-7; TRBD2 matches 9 bases. CDR3 length equals 16 residues. CDR1 LNHNV and CDR2 YYDKDF come from the germline V gene (reference sequence). Trimming removed 0 bases from V and 3 bases from J; junction bases left unmatched: 6. The CDR3 spells CATSRDPSGVNYEQYF. DNA for the CDR3: TGTGCCACCAGCAGAGATCCTAGCGGGGTTAACTACGAGCAGTACTTC.

The chain combines TRBV20-1 with TRBJ2-6; D is possibly TRBD1 or TRBD2 (6 bases each). This CDR3 has 14 amino acids. The germline V gene encodes CDR1 DFQATT and CDR2 SNEGSKA (reference sequence). V shed 5 bases and J shed 2 bases, with 10 bases lying between them. The CDR3 loop reads CSAPRGAGANVLTF. CDR3 DNA: TGCAGTGCTCCAAGGGGGGCTGGGGCCAACGTCCTGACTTTC.

The chain couples TRBV29-1 to TRBJ2-7; 8 nucleotides match TRBD1. This CDR3 region has 13 residues. Germline V CDR1 and CDR2: SQVTM, ANQGSEA. Trimming cost V 4 bases and J 3 bases; bases outside gene matches: 5. CDR3 sequence reads: CSVVTGQGYEQYF. The CDR3 nucleotides read TGCAGCGTTGTGACCGGACAGGGCTACGAGCAGTACTTC.

The chain links TRBV24-1 to TRBJ2-2; D is undetermined. From germline, CDR1 is KGHDR and CDR2 SFDVKD. Trimming took 5 bases from V and 2 from J, leaving 5 bases between them. This CDR3 is built from 13 residues. CDR3 in amino acids: CATSVPNTGELFF. The CDR3 DNA is TGTGCCACCAGTGTTCCTAACACCGGGGAGCTGTTTTTT.

The sample holds many counts of this clonotype. The CDR3 nucleotides are TGTGCCAGCGGACCCCTGGGACAGGAGGAAGATACGCAGTATTTT. Translation gives CASGPLGQEEDTQYF. This rearrangement joins TRBV4-2 to TRBJ2-3; 8 nucleotides agree with TRBD1. The CDR3 contains 15 residues. The V gene end was trimmed by 8 bases and the J gene end by 5 bases; junction bases not matched to a gene: 12. Germline lookup yields CDR1 LGHNA and CDR2 YNFKEQ.

In this sample, this clonotype turned up a few times. The chain carries TRBV11-1 and TRBJ2-5; D is possibly TRBD2 (6 bases). The CDR3 is 12 residues long. The V and J ends lost 8 bases and 3 bases respectively, with 10 bases between them. The V gene's germline CDR1 is SGHAT and CDR2 FQDESV (reference sequence). The CDR3 region has the DNA TGTGCCAGCCGGGGACTGGAAGAGACCCAGTACTTC. The encoded protein is CASRGLEETQYF.

The V and J genes are TRBV18 and TRBJ2-5, with a weak D call TRBD2 (5 bases). V was clipped by 0 bases and J by 5 bases, with 13 bases between them. The CDR3 has 15 amino acids. Germline V gene data show CDR1 as KGHSH and CDR2 as LQKENI. CDR3 coding DNA: TGTGCCAGCTCACCACCGAACAGCGGTTCGGAGACCCAGTACTTC. It translates to CASSPPNSGSETQYF. Together with reference TRBV18 and TRBJ2-5, the CDR3 gives the full variable domain: NAGVMQNPRHLVRRRGQEARLRCSPMKGHSHVYWYRQLPEEGLKFMVYLQKENIIDESGMPKERFSAEFPKEGPSILRIQQVVRGDSAAYFCASSPPNSGSETQYFGPGTRLLVL.

This chain links TRBV6-9 with TRBJ1-1; 7 bases map to TRBD1. Trimming took 9 bases from V and 3 from J; bases not matched to a gene: 4. Germline CDR1 reads MNHGY; CDR2 reads SVAAGI. The CDR3 runs to 12 residues. CDR3 DNA: TGTGCCAGGACCCAGGGGGACACTGAAGCTTTCTTT. Translation gives CARTQGDTEAFF.

This clonotype was seen more than once but under ten times. This chain uses TRBV29-1 with TRBJ2-1; TRBD1 matches 7 bases. Germline-derived CDR1 and CDR2 are SQVTM and ANQGSEA. V dropped 6 bases and J dropped 6; count of bases not matched to a gene: 8. The CDR3 covers 13 residues. DNA of the CDR3: TGCAGCGTAAGACAGGGAAGGGGCAATGAGCAGTTCTTC. This sequence encodes CSVRQGRGNEQFF.

The J gene is TRBJ1-2, the V gene TRBV5-1; the D gene is possibly TRBD1 (6 bases). Trimming shortened V by 4 bases and J by 8 bases, and 15 bases separated the two germline ends. Germline V gene sequence: CDR1 SGHRS, CDR2 YFSETQ. This CDR3 is built from 13 residues. The DNA for the CDR3 is TGCGCCAGCAGCACACAGGGTTCTGGCGGCTACACCTTC. Protein sequence: CASSTQGSGGYTF. Looking up the rest from reference TRBV5-1 and TRBJ1-2 gives the full variable domain: KAGVTQTPRYLIKTRGQQVTLSCSPISGHRSVSWYQQTPGQGLQFLFEYFSETQRNKGNFPGRFSGRQFSNSRSEMNVSTLELGDSALYLCASSTQGSGGYTFGSGTRLTVV.

This clonotype occurred many times. CDR3 in DNA: TGCAGTGCCATCGACTTTACATCCTCCTACAATGAGCAGTTCTTC. This codes for CSAIDFTSSYNEQFF. V and J are TRBV20-1 and TRBJ2-1; no firm D call. The V and J ends lost 6 bases and 0 bases respectively, with 15 bases between them. Germline loops: CDR1 DFQATT, CDR2 SNEGSKA (reference sequence). This CDR3 is 15 amino acids long.

The gene calls are TRBV9 and TRBJ2-3; 9 bases match TRBD2. The CDR3 contains 15 residues. Germline CDR1 is SGDLS and CDR2 is YYNGEE. V shed 4 bases and J 5 bases; nucleotides not matched to a gene: 8. Here the CDR3 reads CASSPSGGRLDTQYF. CDR3 sequence (DNA): TGTGCCAGCAGCCCGAGCGGGGGGAGATTAGATACGCAGTATTTT.

The chain recombines TRBV30 with TRBJ2-7; D tentatively fits TRBD1 or TRBD2 (5 bases each). There are 15 residues in the CDR3. Trimming pared 0 bases from V and 2 bases from J, leaving 14 bases between. Germline CDR1 reads GTSNPN; CDR2 reads SVGIG (reference sequence). CDR3 nucleotides: TGTGCCTGGAGTGTGGACGGGACCGGTCCCTACGAGCAGTACTTC. Protein sequence: CAWSVDGTGPYEQYF.

The chain is built from TRBV6-5 and TRBJ2-5; D gene ambiguous. With 11 bases removed from V and 4 bases from J, the gap between germline ends came to 11 bases. The CDR3 covers 11 residues. Germline assignment: CDR1 MNHEY and CDR2 SVGAGI. Written as DNA, the CDR3 is TGTGCCGCCAGGTCTCTAGAGACCCAGTACTTC. It specifies CAARSLETQYF.

This clonotype appeared a few times. The rearrangement uses TRBV28 and TRBJ2-7, with 11 bases lining up with TRBD2. Germline V gene data show CDR1 as MDHEN and CDR2 as SYDVKM. This CDR3 comprises 15 residues. J lost 2 bases, V lost 3 bases, and 3 bases had no gene match. The CDR3 here is CASSLGLAVTYEQYF. The CDR3 nucleotides are TGTGCCAGCAGTTTGGGACTAGCGGTAACCTACGAGCAGTACTTC.

V usage is TRBV6-5 and J usage is TRBJ2-5; D might be TRBD1 (5 bases). Germline CDR1 and CDR2: MNHEY and SVGAGI. The ends were cut back, 8 bases at V and 2 bases at J, with 12 bases in the middle. There are 13 residues in the CDR3. The CDR3 DNA reads as TGTGCCAGCCGCCGACAGACTCAAGAGACCCAGTACTTC. Residues: CASRRQTQETQYF.

The rearrangement joins TRBV29-1 to TRBJ2-7; no clear D. CDR1 SQVTM and CDR2 ANQGSEA come from the germline V gene. The CDR3 contains 11 residues. Trimming removed 6 bases from V and 5 bases from J, with 11 bases in between. CDR3 nucleotide sequence: TGCAGCGTCCAATCCGGGCACGAGCAGTACTTC. It encodes CSVQSGHEQYF.

This clonotype was detected once. This sequence joins TRBV6-2 or TRBV6-3 and TRBJ1-2; possibly TRBD1 for D (5 bases). With 8 bases removed from V and 0 bases from J, the gap between germline ends came to 19 bases. Germline assignment: CDR1 MNHEY and CDR2 SVGEGT. The length of the CDR3 is 16 residues. The CDR3 DNA reads as TGTGCCAGCGAACACGGGACCCCGTCCGCTAACTATGGCTACACCTTC. Amino acid sequence: CASEHGTPSANYGYTF.

This chain links TRBV6-1 with TRBJ2-7; no clear D. Per germline, CDR1 MNHNS and CDR2 SASEGT. V gave up 7 bases and J gave up 6 bases, with 7 bases separating them. The CDR3 length is 10 residues. The CDR3, as DNA: TGTGCCAGCAATAATATCGAGCAGTACTTC. Its translation is CASNNIEQYF.

The chain has TRBV5-1 and TRBJ1-5; D gene unclear. CDR3 length: 15 amino acids. CDR1 and CDR2 (germline): SGHRS, YFSETQ. The V end was cut by 1 base, the J end by 1 base, with 9 bases between. Here the CDR3 reads CASSLMSGSNQPQHF. DNA of the CDR3: TGCGCCAGCAGCTTGATGAGTGGGAGCAATCAGCCCCAGCATTTT.

Of note for this clonotype: This could be a read error, since a much larger clone is one nucleotide away. The gene calls are TRBV3-1 and TRBJ2-7; 9 bases map to TRBD2. CDR1 and CDR2 (germline): LGHDT, YNNKEL (reference sequence). This CDR3 contains 15 residues. V was pared by 4 bases and J by 7 bases, with 11 bases of the junction left unmatched. CDR3 nucleotides: TGTGCCAGCAGCCGGCCGGGACTAGCATCGGATGAGCAGTACTTC. Its protein product is CASSRPGLASDEQYF.

This chain joins TRBV4-2 and TRBJ2-7; possibly TRBD2 for D (5 bases). The CDR3 runs 16 residues. V lost 0 bases to trimming and J lost 0 bases, with 12 bases between them. CDR1 is LGHNA and CDR2 is YNFKEQ in the germline V gene. As DNA, the CDR3 is TGTGCCAGCAGCCAAGAAACAGCGGCCAGCTCCTACGAGCAGTACTTC. Translating gives CASSQETAASSYEQYF.

This chain uses TRBV13 with TRBJ1-1; D not resolved. With 7 bases removed from V and 0 bases from J, the gap between germline ends came to 12 bases. The CDR3 loop spans 14 amino acids. CDR1 and CDR2 from the germline V gene are PRHDT and FYEKMQ (reference sequence). CDR3 residues: CASTPAGLNTEAFF. The CDR3 DNA is TGTGCCAGCACCCCGGCGGGCTTGAACACTGAAGCTTTCTTT.

The chain links TRBV9 to TRBJ2-7; D not certain. This CDR3 comprises 12 residues. The germline V gene has CDR1 SGDLS and CDR2 YYNGEE. V lost 6 bases to trimming and J lost 8 bases, with 15 bases between them. In DNA form, the CDR3 reads TGTGCCAGCACCCTAGAATCCTCTCAGCAGTACTTC. Translated, it gives CASTLESSQQYF.